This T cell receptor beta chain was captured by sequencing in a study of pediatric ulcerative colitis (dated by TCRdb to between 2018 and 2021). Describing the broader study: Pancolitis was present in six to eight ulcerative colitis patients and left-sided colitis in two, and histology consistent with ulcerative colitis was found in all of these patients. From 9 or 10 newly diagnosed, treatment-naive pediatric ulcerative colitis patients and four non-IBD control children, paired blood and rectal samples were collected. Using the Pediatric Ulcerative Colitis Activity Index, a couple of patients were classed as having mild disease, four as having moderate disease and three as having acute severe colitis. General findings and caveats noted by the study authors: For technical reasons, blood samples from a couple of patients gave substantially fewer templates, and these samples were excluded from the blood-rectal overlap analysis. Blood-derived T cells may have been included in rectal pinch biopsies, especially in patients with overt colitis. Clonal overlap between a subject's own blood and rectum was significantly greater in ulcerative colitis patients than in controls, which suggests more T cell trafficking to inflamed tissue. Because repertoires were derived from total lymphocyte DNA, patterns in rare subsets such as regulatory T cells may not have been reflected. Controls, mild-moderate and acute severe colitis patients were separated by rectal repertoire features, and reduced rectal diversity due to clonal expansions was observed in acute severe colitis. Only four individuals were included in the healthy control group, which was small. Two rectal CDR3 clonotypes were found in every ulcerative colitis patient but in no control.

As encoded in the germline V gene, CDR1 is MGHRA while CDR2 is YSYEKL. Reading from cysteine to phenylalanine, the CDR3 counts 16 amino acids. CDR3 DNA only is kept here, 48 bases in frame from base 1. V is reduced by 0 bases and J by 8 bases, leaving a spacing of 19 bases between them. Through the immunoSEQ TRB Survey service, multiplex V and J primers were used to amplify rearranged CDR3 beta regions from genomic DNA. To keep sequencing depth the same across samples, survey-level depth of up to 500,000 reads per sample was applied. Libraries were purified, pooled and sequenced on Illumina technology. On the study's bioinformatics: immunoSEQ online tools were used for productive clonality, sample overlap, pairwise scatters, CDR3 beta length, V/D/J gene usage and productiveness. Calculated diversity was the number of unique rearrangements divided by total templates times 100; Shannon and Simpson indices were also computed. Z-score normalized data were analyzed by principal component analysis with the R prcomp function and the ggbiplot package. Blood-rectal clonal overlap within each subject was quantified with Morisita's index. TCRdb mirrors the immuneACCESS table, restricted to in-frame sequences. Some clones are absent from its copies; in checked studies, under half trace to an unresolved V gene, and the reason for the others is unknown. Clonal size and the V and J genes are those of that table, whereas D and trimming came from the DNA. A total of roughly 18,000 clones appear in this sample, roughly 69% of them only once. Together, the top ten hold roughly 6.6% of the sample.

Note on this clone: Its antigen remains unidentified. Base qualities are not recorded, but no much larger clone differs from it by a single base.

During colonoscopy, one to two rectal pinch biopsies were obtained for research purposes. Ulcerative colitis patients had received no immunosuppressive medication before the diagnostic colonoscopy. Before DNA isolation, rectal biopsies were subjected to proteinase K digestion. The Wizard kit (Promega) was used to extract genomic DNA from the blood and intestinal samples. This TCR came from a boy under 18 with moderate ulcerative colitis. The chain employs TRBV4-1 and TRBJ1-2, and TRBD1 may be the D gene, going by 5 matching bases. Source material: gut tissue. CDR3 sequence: CASSQEISRDGEGYTF. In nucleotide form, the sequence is TGCGCCAGCAGCCAAGAAATCTCCAGGGACGGTGAAGGCTACACCTTC.